This T cell receptor (beta chain) was sequenced in a study of cytomegalovirus exposure and HLA in healthy donors. 60 Vbeta and 13 Jbeta primers were used in PCR. Data came from immunoSEQ multiplex PCR; TCRdb stores just in-frame clones and leaves some out. The sample has about 220,000 clones; approximately 70% are singletons. Points from the study as a whole: Several V segments, TRBV6-2 and TRBV6-3 among them, could not be told apart and were dropped. Researchers counted roughly 160 TCR beta chains as cytomegalovirus-associated. When analyzed later, a missense DCLRE1C variant was found to be linked to TCR beta V- and J-gene trimming.

Germline lookup yields CDR1 SEHNR and CDR2 FQNEAQ (reference sequence). Deletions cut 3 bases from V and 10 bases from J, with 15 bases between. CDR3 length equals 13 residues. This clone has only a few counts. Antigen specificity is unknown. As for the donors, each was a healthy bone marrow donor. The chain has TRBV7-9 and TRBJ1-1, with TRBD1 as a possible D gene (5 bases). Sequencing input: PBMCs. The TCR was taken from a woman aged 25 to 39 in good health and CMV-seronegative. The CDR3 coding sequence is TGTGCCAGCAGCTTCCTAGGAGGGGATAGAGCTTTCTTT. Translating gives CASSFLGGDRAFF.